These 29 T cell receptor beta chains were sequenced from one sample in a study of blood T cells in healthy people across ages. A second PCR, run for about 7 to 11 cycles, used a sample-barcoded 5' primer plus a J-beta primer mix. TCRdb itself ran the 5' RACE reads through MiXCR, one entry per CDR3 protein. The sample carries 1,300,000 or so distinct CDR3 sequences, approximately 59% recorded once. Specimen: blood. The receptors shown here come from a young man in good health.

V and J are TRBV12-3 or TRBV12-4 and TRBJ2-7; TRBD1 might be the D (5 bases). CDR3 length equals 14 residues. V was trimmed by 3 bases and J by 1 base, leaving 10 bases between them. CDR3: CASSFGRVSYEQYF. The CDR3 DNA is TGTGCCAGCAGTTTCGGCAGGGTTTCCTACGAGCAGTACTTC.

The chain has TRBV12-3 or TRBV12-4 and TRBJ2-1; TRBD2 agrees at 11 bases. The CDR3 has 18 residues. The ends lost 2 bases at V and 0 bases at J; junction bases unmatched: 6. CDR3 nucleotides: TGTGCCAGCAGTTTATGGCTAGCGGGGGGAGGCTCCTACAATGAGCAGTTCTTC. Translating it yields CASSLWLAGGGSYNEQFF.

This clonotype was seen a few times. The chain employs TRBV6-2 or TRBV6-3 and TRBJ2-5; D may be TRBD2 (5 bases). The germline CDR1 and CDR2 sequences are MNHEY and SVGEGT. Trimming removed 4 bases from V and 11 bases from J, with 17 bases in between. The CDR3 is 13 amino acids. The CDR3 DNA sequence: TGTGCCAGCAGTTCCCCTTTCGCGGAGGAGCAGTACTTC. It is translated as CASSSPFAEEQYF.

This clonotype came up a few times. This chain joins TRBV18 and TRBJ2-3; D is ambiguous. Trimming shortened V by 6 bases and J by 6 bases, and 19 bases separated the two germline ends. Germline CDR1 and CDR2: KGHSH and LQKENI. The CDR3 loop spans 15 amino acids. The CDR3 nucleotides read TGTGCCAGCTCTTCGGGCCTTCTCGACACGGATACGCAGTATTTT. Protein product: CASSSGLLDTDTQYF.

The chain links TRBV12-3 or TRBV12-4 to TRBJ2-4, with 7 bases aligning to TRBD1. The CDR3 is 16 residues long. The J segment lost 0 bases and the V segment lost 5 bases, leaving 7 bases of the junction unmatched. CDR3 region: CASSIPGGLAKNIQYF. In nucleotides, the CDR3 is TGTGCCAGCAGTATTCCAGGGGGATTAGCCAAAAACATTCAGTACTTC.

CDR3 loop: CSVRGTPDRVGTEAFF. The CDR3 region has the DNA TGCAGCGTTCGTGGTACCCCCGACAGGGTGGGCACTGAAGCTTTCTTT. The V gene is TRBV29-1, the J gene TRBJ1-1; 7 bases fit TRBD1. The V gene end was trimmed by 5 bases and the J gene end by 4 bases; junction bases not matched to a gene: 16. There are 16 residues in the CDR3. CDR1 and CDR2 from the germline V gene are SQVTM and ANQGSEA.

The chain links TRBV3-1 to TRBJ2-3, with 10 bases matching TRBD2. Germline values: CDR1 LGHDT, CDR2 YNNKEL (reference sequence). This CDR3 region has 17 residues. Losses at the gene ends were 4 bases for V and 0 bases for J; bases not matched to a gene: 7. CDR3 sequence (DNA): TGTGCCAGCAGCCCTTTCTCTAGCGGGGGTAGCACAGATACGCAGTATTTT. This gives the protein CASSPFSSGGSTDTQYF.

The rearrangement joins TRBV10-3 to TRBJ1-6, with D perhaps TRBD1 (5 bases). This CDR3 region has 15 residues. Trimming left V 4 bases short and J 0 bases short, with 7 bases between. The germline V gene has CDR1 ENHRY and CDR2 SYGVKD. CDR3 sequence reads: CAISAGSSYNSPLHF. CDR3 coding DNA: TGTGCCATCAGTGCAGGGAGCTCCTATAATTCACCCCTCCACTTT.

This clonotype has just a few counts. The rearrangement links TRBV5-1 to TRBJ2-3; TRBD1 might be the D (5 bases). V was trimmed by 4 bases and J by 4 bases, leaving 13 bases between them. This CDR3 has 14 residues. Germline values: CDR1 SGHRS, CDR2 YFSETQ. The CDR3 nucleotides are TGCGCCAGCAGCCTCCCAGGGTTGGCAGATACGCAGTATTTT. Its translation: CASSLPGLADTQYF.

V and J are TRBV6-6 and TRBJ2-4; either TRBD1 or TRBD2 may supply D (5 bases each). The better agreement between TRBJ2-7 and the DNA end casts doubt on the J call. This CDR3 comprises 14 residues. Germline loops: CDR1 MNHNY, CDR2 SVGAGI (reference sequence). The CDR3 DNA is TGTGCCAGCAGGCTAGCTACAGGAACTGGCGAGCAGTACTTC. This encodes CASRLATGTGEQYF.

The chain combines TRBV6-1 with TRBJ1-2, with a weak D call TRBD1 (6 bases). Looked up from germline, CDR1 is MNHNS and CDR2 is SASEGT. The CDR3 contains 14 residues. Trimming removed 2 bases from V and 3 bases from J, with 10 bases in between. The CDR3 DNA follows: TGTGCCAGCAGTGAAAGGACAGACTACTATGGCTACACCTTC. Translated, it gives CASSERTDYYGYTF.

The genes are TRBV6-5 and TRBJ2-5, with 8 bases aligning to TRBD1. The end of the DNA is better explained by TRBJ2-7, so the J call may be wrong. CDR1 and CDR2 (germline): MNHEY, SVGAGI. The CDR3 is made up of 15 amino acids. The chain's CDR3 is CASSQTGGPAYEQYF. The CDR3 DNA follows: TGTGCCAGCAGCCAAACAGGGGGACCAGCCTACGAGCAGTACTTC.

The chain combines TRBV7-9 with TRBJ2-3; D possibly corresponds to TRBD2 (6 bases). Germline loops: CDR1 SEHNR, CDR2 FQNEAQ (reference sequence). Trimming took off 4 bases at V and 5 bases at J, with 22 bases between the two ends. The CDR3 sequence is 17 residues long. The CDR3 sequence: CASSSIMVADPRDTQYF. The CDR3 nucleotides read TGTGCCAGCAGCTCGATAATGGTAGCGGACCCCAGAGATACGCAGTATTTT.

V usage is TRBV29-1 and J usage is TRBJ2-7, with 8 bases that match TRBD1. The CDR3 sequence is 11 residues long. Germline loops: CDR1 SQVTM, CDR2 ANQGSEA. V was clipped by 8 bases and J by 6 bases; unmatched bases: 6. CDR3 sequence: CSYRQGTEQYF. CDR3 nucleotides: TGCAGCTATCGACAGGGGACCGAGCAGTACTTC.

The J gene is TRBJ1-5, the V gene TRBV28; no firm D call. V lost 7 bases to trimming and J lost 1 base, with 20 bases between them. Germline CDR1 and CDR2: MDHEN and SYDVKM. The CDR3 covers 17 residues. The CDR3: CASKSRASPISNQPQHF. CDR3 nucleotide sequence: TGTGCCAGCAAGTCCCGGGCCTCACCGATAAGCAATCAGCCCCAGCATTTT.

V usage is TRBV5-1 and J usage is TRBJ2-7, with D possibly TRBD2 on 8 matching bases. CDR1 SGHRS and CDR2 YFSETQ come from the germline V gene. CDR3 length equals 14 residues. V was pared by 9 bases and J by 2 bases, with 18 bases between. The CDR3 DNA follows: TGCGCCACCACACGGGAGGGGGCGACCTACGAGCAGTACTTC. Its protein is CATTREGATYEQYF.

This clonotype was observed a handful of times. This sequence joins TRBV7-2 and TRBJ2-4; 9 bases map to TRBD2. V dropped 3 bases and J dropped 5; count of bases not matched to a gene: 5. This CDR3 is 15 amino acids long. The germline gives CDR1 SGHTA, CDR2 FQGNSA. The CDR3 sequence is CASSLGGGAQNIQYF. The CDR3 DNA sequence: TGTGCCAGCAGCTTGGGCGGGGGGGCGCAAAACATTCAGTACTTC.

The rearrangement uses TRBV20-1 and TRBJ1-1; D call uncertain. The CDR3 has 13 residues. CDR1 and CDR2 (germline): DFQATT, SNEGSKA (reference sequence). V was trimmed by 2 bases and J by 1 base, leaving 8 bases between them. CDR3 region: CSARREGNTEAFF. In DNA form, the CDR3 reads TGCAGTGCTAGAAGAGAGGGGAACACTGAAGCTTTCTTT.

The J gene is TRBJ2-3, the V gene TRBV7-4, with 13 bases aligning to TRBD2. The germline CDR1 and CDR2 sequences are SGHVT and SQSDAQ. V lost 2 bases to trimming and J lost 3 bases; unmatched junction nucleotides: 11. CDR3 length: 19 amino acids. Here the CDR3 DNA reads TGTGCCAGCAGCTTAAGACTAGCGGGAGGCAACATCAGGACAGATACGCAGTATTTT. Translated: CASSLRLAGGNIRTDTQYF.

The chain combines TRBV5-5 with TRBJ2-4, with D possibly being TRBD1 (8 bases). V gave up 4 bases and J gave up 1 base, with 15 bases separating them. From germline, CDR1 is SGHKS and CDR2 YYEKEE (reference sequence). CDR3 length equals 16 residues. The CDR3 loop is CASSPHRGGAKNIQYF. CDR3 sequence (DNA): TGTGCCAGCAGCCCTCACAGGGGGGGGGCCAAAAACATTCAGTACTTC.

This clonotype has more than one count but fewer than ten. The genes are TRBV29-1 and TRBJ2-5; TRBD1 or TRBD2 may be the D gene (5 bases each). There are 14 residues in the CDR3. V was trimmed by 3 bases and J by 2 bases, leaving 13 bases between them. In germline, CDR1 is SQVTM, CDR2 ANQGSEA. DNA of the CDR3: TGCAGCGTTGATGAACCGGGACCGCAAGAGACCCAGTACTTC. It codes for CSVDEPGPQETQYF.

This clonotype was recorded a few times. The genes are TRBV29-1 and TRBJ2-7; 7 positions agree with TRBD2. With 7 bases clipped from V and 2 bases from J, the junction kept 5 bases outside the gene matches. Germline V gives CDR1 SQVTM, CDR2 ANQGSEA. This CDR3 is 12 amino acids long. CDR3 in amino acids: CSAILAAYEQYF. The CDR3 nucleotides read TGCAGCGCGATCCTAGCGGCCTACGAGCAGTACTTC.

The chain recombines TRBV6-2 or TRBV6-3 with TRBJ2-1; 9 bases align to TRBD2. Germline lookup yields CDR1 MNHEY and CDR2 SVGEGT. V lost 7 bases, J lost 0 bases, and 4 bases stayed unmatched. This CDR3 spans 15 amino acids. The CDR3 spells CASKSGGSSYNEQFF. Written as DNA, the CDR3 is TGTGCCAGCAAAAGCGGGGGGTCCTCCTACAATGAGCAGTTCTTC.

The J gene is TRBJ1-4, the V gene TRBV4-2, with unresolved D. V was trimmed by 5 bases and J by 6 bases, leaving 4 bases between them. The CDR3 totals 11 residues. Germline-derived CDR1 and CDR2 are LGHNA and YNFKEQ. The CDR3, as DNA: TGTGCCAGCAGCTCTTATGAAAAACTGTTTTTT. This codes for CASSSYEKLFF.

This chain joins TRBV15 and TRBJ1-6; perhaps TRBD1 as D (5 bases). The V end lost 5 bases, the J end lost 9 bases, and 8 bases lay between the germline ends. The CDR3 is made up of 12 amino acids. Germline loops: CDR1 LNHNV, CDR2 YYDKDF (reference sequence). CDR3 region: CATSDSGSPLHF. Here the CDR3 DNA reads TGTGCCACCAGCGACAGCGGTTCACCCCTCCACTTT.

This clonotype was counted only a few times. The rearrangement joins TRBV7-6 to TRBJ2-7, with 7 bases aligning to TRBD1. Germline CDR1 and CDR2: SGHVS and FNYEAQ. CDR3 length equals 13 residues. The J segment lost 6 bases and the V segment lost 4 bases, leaving 6 bases of the junction unmatched. DNA of the CDR3: TGTGCCAGCAGCTCATCATACAGGGGCGAGCAGTACTTC. It specifies CASSSSYRGEQYF.

The V gene is TRBV3-1, the J gene TRBJ2-2, with 12 positions matching TRBD1. Germline V lookup: CDR1 LGHDT, CDR2 YNNKEL (reference sequence). The J segment lost 6 bases and the V segment lost 6 bases, leaving 17 bases of the junction unmatched. CDR3 length: 19 residues. The CDR3 loop is CASRKEKALGQGAAGELFF. The CDR3 DNA is TGTGCCAGCAGAAAGGAAAAAGCTCTGGGACAGGGGGCCGCCGGGGAGCTGTTTTTT. Drawing the rest from reference TRBV3-1 and TRBJ2-2, the complete variable domain is DTAVSQTPKYLVTQMGNDKSIKCEQNLGHDTMYWYKQDSKKFLKIMFSYNNKELIINETVPNRFSPKSPDKAHLNLHINSLELGDSAVYFCASRKEKALGQGAAGELFFGEGSRLTVL.

For the CDR3, the DNA is TGTGCCAGCACCATGGGGGCGGGACGCCAAGAGACCCAGTACTTC. The encoded protein is CASTMGAGRQETQYF. The rearrangement uses TRBV2 and TRBJ2-5; perhaps D is TRBD1 or TRBD2 (6 bases each). Germline values: CDR1 SNHLY, CDR2 FYNNEI. With 7 bases removed from V and 1 base from J, the gap between germline ends came to 16 bases. CDR3 length: 15 amino acids. Filled out from reference TRBV2 and TRBJ2-5, the complete variable domain reads EPEVTQTPSHQVTQMGQEVILRCVPISNHLYFYWYRQILGQKVEFLVSFYNNEISEKSEIFDDQFSVERPDGSNFTLKIRSTKLEDSAMYFCASTMGAGRQETQYFGPGTRLLVL.

The CDR3: CASSLFTGETQYF. The CDR3 nucleotides read TGTGCCAGCAGTTTATTTACGGGAGAGACCCAGTACTTC. The chain combines TRBV6-2 or TRBV6-3 with TRBJ2-5; D unresolved. The CDR3 loop spans 13 amino acids. The germline V gene encodes CDR1 MNHEY and CDR2 SVGEGT. Trimming took 4 bases from V and 4 from J, leaving 10 bases between them.